The 25 T cell receptor beta chains given below trace back to one sample, sequenced in a study of metastatic and nonmetastatic thyroid tumors. TCRdb re-called clones from the PCR reads using MiXCR. The data contain tens of thousands of clones, about a fifth of them singletons. There were no patients who had received any treatment before thyroid surgery. Sequenced input: blood. The receptors derive from a female donor with papillary thyroid cancer or a benign thyroid nodule (not recorded which). Some clones in this sample may be carry-over from other donors' samples.

Points on this clone: A much larger clone lies a single base off, so this may be a read error. The CDR3 DNA sequence: TGTGCCAGCAGCTTATCGAAGGACGGTCAGGGTGAGCGGTTCTTC. It codes for CASSLSKDGQGERFF. The chain joins TRBV7-3 to TRBJ2-1, with D possibly being TRBD1 (5 bases). Germline CDR1 is SGHTA and CDR2 is FQGTGA. The CDR3 contains 15 residues.

Many counts were recorded for this clone. The CDR3 coding sequence is TGCAGTGCTAGACGGCCTGGGGGGATGAACACCGGGGAGCTGTTTTTT. Translation gives CSARRPGGMNTGELFF. The chain uses TRBV20-1 and TRBJ2-2, with a weak D call TRBD2 (6 bases). The V and J ends lost 2 bases and 1 base respectively, with 14 bases between them. The CDR3 is 16 amino acids. CDR1 is DFQATT, CDR2 SNEGSKA, per germline (reference sequence).

The CDR3 sequence is CASSSSGTRAFYEQYF. The CDR3 DNA sequence: TGTGCCAGCAGTTCCTCCGGGACTAGAGCCTTCTACGAGCAGTACTTC. The V gene is TRBV28, the J gene TRBJ2-7; 8 bases align to TRBD2. CDR1 is MDHEN, CDR2 SYDVKM, per germline. Trimming removed 4 bases from V and 3 bases from J; junction bases left unmatched: 11. This CDR3 contains 16 residues.

This clone was seen at least ten times. This chain joins TRBV29-1 and TRBJ1-2, with D perhaps TRBD1 (6 bases). V was clipped by 6 bases and J by 9 bases, with 14 bases between them. The germline V gene encodes CDR1 SQVTM and CDR2 ANQGSEA. The CDR3 sequence is 11 residues long. CDR3 nucleotides: TGCAGCGTAGGGGGGGGCGCGAGCTACACCTTC. Translation: CSVGGGASYTF. Looking up the rest from reference TRBV29-1 and TRBJ1-2 gives the full variable domain: SAVISQKPSRDICQRGTSLTIQCQVDSQVTMMFWYRQQPGQSLTLIATANQGSEATYESGFVIDKFPISRPNLTFSTLTVSNMSPEDSSIYLCSVGGGASYTFGSGTRLTVV.

The chain links TRBV11-1 to TRBJ2-7; D remains unclear. The CDR3 has 16 amino acids. Germline V gene sequence: CDR1 SGHAT, CDR2 FQDESV (reference sequence). V was pared by 5 bases and J by 0 bases, with 17 bases between. CDR3 nucleotides: TGTGCCAGCAGCCCAGTGGGATCCCGTAGCTCCTACGAGCAGTACTTC. This encodes CASSPVGSRSSYEQYF.

This clone was seen repeatedly, ten times or more. The chain links TRBV18 to TRBJ2-1, with D maybe TRBD2 (5 bases). Germline V gene sequence: CDR1 KGHSH, CDR2 LQKENI. The CDR3 totals 16 residues. V was pared by 4 bases and J by 0 bases, with 13 bases between. In nucleotides, the CDR3 is TGTGCCAGCTCACGGGGTAGCGCGGACTCCTACAATGAGCAGTTCTTC. Encoded protein: CASSRGSADSYNEQFF.

At least ten counts were recorded for this clone. V usage is TRBV20-1 and J usage is TRBJ1-5; the match to TRBD1 covers 9 bases. The V segment lost 3 bases and the J segment 6 bases; nucleotides outside the gene matches: 9. This CDR3 is built from 15 residues. From germline, CDR1 is DFQATT and CDR2 SNEGSKA (reference sequence). The CDR3 spells CSARVPTGGSQPQHF. CDR3 bases: TGCAGTGCTAGGGTCCCGACAGGGGGTAGTCAGCCCCAGCATTTT.

This clone was counted only a few times. V gene TRBV12-3 or TRBV12-4 combines with J gene TRBJ2-3; TRBD2 matches 12 bases. The CDR3 loop spans 17 amino acids. V dropped 1 base and J dropped 7; count of bases not matched to a gene: 9. CDR3 region: CASSLVPSGRGTYTQYF. The CDR3 DNA sequence: TGTGCCAGCAGTTTAGTGCCTAGCGGGAGGGGGACATATACGCAGTATTTT.

The chain recombines TRBV6-4 with TRBJ2-7; D unresolved. CDR3 length: 14 residues. V lost 0 bases, J lost 7 bases, and 13 bases lay in between. The germline V gene encodes CDR1 MRHNA and CDR2 SNTAGT. CDR3 coding DNA: TGTGCCAGCAGTGACTCGAGTCTAGATAGAGAGCAGTACTTC. It specifies CASSDSSLDREQYF.

This clone occurred a few times. The same CDR3 also results from other DNA sequences found in this sample. The chain uses TRBV12-3 or TRBV12-4 and TRBJ1-1; D ambiguous. This CDR3 comprises 13 residues. Trimming took 7 bases from V and 2 from J, leaving 11 bases between them. This CDR3 reads CASKRDSNTEAFF. In DNA form, the CDR3 reads TGTGCCAGCAAACGAGACTCAAACACTGAAGCTTTCTTT.

This clone was recorded many times. The rearrangement joins TRBV30 to TRBJ1-1, with 7 bases aligning to TRBD1. The CDR3 is 13 residues long. The trim removed 2 bases at V and 5 bases at J, leaving 5 bases unmatched. The germline V gene encodes CDR1 GTSNPN and CDR2 SVGIG (reference sequence). CDR3: CAWSKRGLTEAFF. Here the CDR3 DNA reads TGTGCCTGGAGTAAAAGGGGGCTTACTGAAGCTTTCTTT. Full variable domain (outside the CDR3, taken from reference TRBV30 and TRBJ1-1): SQTIHQWPATLVQPVGSPLSLECTVEGTSNPNLYWYRQAAGRGLQLLFYSVGIGQISSEVPQNLSASRPQDRQFILSSKKLLLSDSGFYLCAWSKRGLTEAFFGQGTRLTVV.

The sample holds a few counts of this clone. The rearrangement links TRBV6-1 to TRBJ1-1; D gene unclear. Per germline, CDR1 MNHNS and CDR2 SASEGT. This CDR3 is built from 14 residues. V was clipped by 6 bases and J by 5 bases, with 16 bases between them. DNA of the CDR3: TGTGCCAGCAGCCCCTCAGTTGAGGTAACTGAAGCTTTCTTT. Amino acids: CASSPSVEVTEAFF.

The rearrangement links TRBV20-1 to TRBJ2-1, with a possible D match to TRBD2 (6 bases). The CDR3 runs 15 residues. V was pared by 3 bases and J by 3 bases, with 15 bases between. The germline gives CDR1 DFQATT, CDR2 SNEGSKA (reference sequence). Written as DNA, the CDR3 is TGCAGTGCTAGGACCTCGGGGGTTGACTACAATGAGCAGTTCTTC. As protein: CSARTSGVDYNEQFF.

In this sample, this clone turned up many times. The genes are TRBV2 and TRBJ1-1; tentative D call: TRBD1 (6 bases). V dropped 6 bases and J dropped 3 bases, with 17 bases sitting between them. This CDR3 has 15 amino acids. Per germline, CDR1 SNHLY and CDR2 FYNNEI. CDR3: CASSPEQGGDTEAFF. The CDR3 nucleotides read TGTGCCAGCAGCCCCGAACAGGGCGGAGACACTGAAGCTTTCTTT.

Many counts were recorded for this clone. The chain employs TRBV29-1 and TRBJ1-2; tentative D call: TRBD1 (5 bases). CDR3 length: 12 residues. Between the trimmed V and J ends, which lost 3 bases and 4 bases, there was a span of 9 bases. Germline CDR1 reads SQVTM; CDR2 reads ANQGSEA. The CDR3 loop reads CSVDGGGYGYTF. CDR3 coding DNA: TGCAGCGTTGACGGGGGGGGCTATGGCTACACCTTC.

The gene calls are TRBV4-1 and TRBJ1-1, with D hard to call. The V end lost 6 bases, the J end lost 3 bases, and 5 bases lay between the germline ends. This CDR3 spans 11 amino acids. CDR1 is MGHRA, CDR2 YSYEKL, per germline. For the CDR3, the DNA is TGCGCCAGCAGACGGGACACTGAAGCTTTCTTT. Its protein is CASRRDTEAFF.

This clone came up many times. The rearrangement joins TRBV3-1 to TRBJ2-1; D is uncertain. V shed 3 bases and J shed 8 bases, with 11 bases lying between them. Germline V gene data show CDR1 as LGHDT and CDR2 as YNNKEL (reference sequence). The CDR3 runs 13 residues. CDR3 DNA sequence: TGTGCCAGCAGCCACCGGACCCCCCATGAGCAGTTCTTC. This codes for CASSHRTPHEQFF.

The sample holds a few counts of this clone. Sequence at one end of the junction differs from germline and may be a read error. This rearrangement joins TRBV15 to TRBJ2-1, with 7 bases matching TRBD2. There are 15 residues in the CDR3. The V gene's germline CDR1 is LNHNV and CDR2 YYDKDF (reference sequence). Here the CDR3 reads CSTSRDWTSSNEQFF. The CDR3 DNA reads as TGTTCCACCAGCAGAGATTGGACTAGTTCGAATGAGCAGTTCTTC.

The genes are TRBV5-1 and TRBJ2-7, with D possibly being TRBD1 or TRBD2 (7 bases each). CDR1 and CDR2 from the germline V gene are SGHRS and YFSETQ. Trimming removed 1 base at V and 5 bases at J, with 13 bases between. This CDR3 is 14 amino acids long. CDR3 in amino acids: CASSLSQGGHEQYF. Written as DNA, the CDR3 is TGCGCCAGCAGCTTGTCGCAGGGGGGGCACGAGCAGTACTTC.

This clone is deemed medium-sized (0.01 to 0.1%). The chain employs TRBV6-1 and TRBJ2-1; tentatively, D is TRBD2 (5 bases). Trimming stripped 5 bases from V and 2 bases from J, with 10 bases between. The CDR3 sequence is 14 residues long. Germline CDR1 and CDR2: MNHNS and SASEGT. CDR3 coding DNA: TGTGCCAGCAGTCAGGACGGGACCTACAATGAGCAGTTCTTC. Its protein is CASSQDGTYNEQFF.

Only a few counts were recorded for this clone. This chain connects TRBV25-1 to TRBJ2-1; the D is unclear. Per the germline V gene, CDR1 is MGHDK and CDR2 is SYGVNS. Trimming took off 6 bases at V and 7 bases at J, with 13 bases between the two ends. There are 13 residues in the CDR3. CDR3 amino acids: CASRPPYRNEQFF. In DNA, the CDR3 is TGTGCCAGCAGACCCCCCTACAGAAATGAGCAGTTCTTC.

This rearrangement joins TRBV4-2 to TRBJ2-1; TRBD2 aligns across 7 bases. Looked up from germline, CDR1 is LGHNA and CDR2 is YNFKEQ. Trimming took 5 bases from V and 0 from J; bases not matched to a gene: 7. CDR3 length: 16 residues. The CDR3 DNA is TGTGCCAGCAGCGGGGGAGGGGTGAGCTCCTACAATGAGCAGTTCTTC. This sequence encodes CASSGGGVSSYNEQFF.

In its sample, this clone ranks as medium-sized (0.01 to 0.1%). This CDR3 reads CASSEGQDYSPLHF. The CDR3 DNA is TGTGCCAGCTCCGAGGGACAGGATTATTCACCCCTCCACTTT. This chain connects TRBV6-1 to TRBJ1-6; 8 positions match TRBD1. Trimming took 8 bases from V and 8 from J; bases not matched to a gene: 8. The CDR3 has 14 amino acids. The germline gives CDR1 MNHNS, CDR2 SASEGT.

This clone was counted at least ten times. V gene TRBV20-1 combines with J gene TRBJ2-7, with TRBD2 matching over 8 bases. The CDR3 consists of 16 residues. The J segment lost 4 bases and the V segment lost 3 bases, leaving 14 bases of the junction unmatched. Germline CDR1 is DFQATT and CDR2 is SNEGSKA (reference sequence). CDR3 residues: CSASRREAPSGYEQYF. The CDR3 coding sequence is TGCAGTGCTAGTCGGCGGGAGGCCCCTTCGGGGTACGAGCAGTACTTC.

Many counts were recorded for this clone. CDR3 sequence (DNA): TGCAGTGCTAGAGAAGGCGGGGCGACAGATACGCAGTATTTT. It encodes CSAREGGATDTQYF. The rearrangement uses TRBV20-1 and TRBJ2-3; possible D gene TRBD2, 6 bases. V lost 0 bases and J lost 3, with 10 bases in between. Germline values: CDR1 DFQATT, CDR2 SNEGSKA (reference sequence). This CDR3 spans 14 amino acids.